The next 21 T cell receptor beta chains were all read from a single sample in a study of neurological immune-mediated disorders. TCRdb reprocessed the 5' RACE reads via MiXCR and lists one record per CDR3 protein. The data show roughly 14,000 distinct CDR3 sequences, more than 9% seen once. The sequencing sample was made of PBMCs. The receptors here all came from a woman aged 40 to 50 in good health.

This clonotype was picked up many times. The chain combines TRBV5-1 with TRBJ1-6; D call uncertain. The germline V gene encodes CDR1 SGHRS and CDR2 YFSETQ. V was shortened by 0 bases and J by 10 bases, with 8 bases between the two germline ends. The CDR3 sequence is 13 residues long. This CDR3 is CASSLAEESPLHF. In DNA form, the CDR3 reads TGCGCCAGCAGCTTGGCCGAGGAATCACCCCTCCACTTT.

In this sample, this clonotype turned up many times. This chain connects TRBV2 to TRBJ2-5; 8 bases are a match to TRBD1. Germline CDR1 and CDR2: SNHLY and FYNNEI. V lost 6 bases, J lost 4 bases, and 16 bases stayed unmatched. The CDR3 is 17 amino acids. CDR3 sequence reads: CASRGAYGQGYGETQYF. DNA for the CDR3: TGTGCCAGCAGGGGGGCTTACGGACAGGGATACGGAGAGACCCAGTACTTC.

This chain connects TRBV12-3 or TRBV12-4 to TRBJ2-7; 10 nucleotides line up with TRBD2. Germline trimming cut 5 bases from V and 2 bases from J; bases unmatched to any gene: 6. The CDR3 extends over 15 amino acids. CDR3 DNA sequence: TGTGCCAGCAGTCCAAGTCTAGCGGGGGCCTACGAGCAGTACTTC. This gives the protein CASSPSLAGAYEQYF.

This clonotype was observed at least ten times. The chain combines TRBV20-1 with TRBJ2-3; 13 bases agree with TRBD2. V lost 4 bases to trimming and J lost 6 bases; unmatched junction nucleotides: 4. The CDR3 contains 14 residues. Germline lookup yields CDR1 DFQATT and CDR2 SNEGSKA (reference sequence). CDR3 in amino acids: CSATTSGRVDTQYF. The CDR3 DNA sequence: TGCAGTGCTACAACTAGCGGGAGGGTTGATACGCAGTATTTT.

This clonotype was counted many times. CDR3 region: CASSARGAETQYF. The CDR3 DNA follows: TGTGCCAGCAGCGCCCGGGGTGCGGAGACCCAGTACTTC. V usage is TRBV7-2 and J usage is TRBJ2-5; possibly TRBD2 for D (5 bases). There are 13 residues in the CDR3. V shed 5 bases and J shed 5 bases, with 12 bases lying between them. Germline loops: CDR1 SGHTA, CDR2 FQGNSA.

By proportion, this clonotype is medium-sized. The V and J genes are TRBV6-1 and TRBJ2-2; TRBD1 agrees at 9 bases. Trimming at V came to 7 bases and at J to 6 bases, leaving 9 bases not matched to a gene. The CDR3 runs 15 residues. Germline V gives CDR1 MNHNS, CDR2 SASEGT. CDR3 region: CASIPQGAGAGELFF. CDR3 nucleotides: TGTGCCAGCATCCCACAGGGGGCGGGCGCCGGGGAGCTGTTTTTT.

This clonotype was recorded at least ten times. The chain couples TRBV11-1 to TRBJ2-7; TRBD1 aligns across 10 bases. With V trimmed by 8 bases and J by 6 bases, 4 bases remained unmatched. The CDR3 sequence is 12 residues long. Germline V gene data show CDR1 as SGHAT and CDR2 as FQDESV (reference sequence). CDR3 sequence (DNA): TGTGCCAGCGGGACAGGGGTTGGCGAGCAGTACTTC. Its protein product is CASGTGVGEQYF. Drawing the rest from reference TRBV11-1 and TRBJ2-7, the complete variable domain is EAEVAQSPRYKITEKSQAVAFWCDPISGHATLYWYRQILGQGPELLVQFQDESVVDDSQLPKDRFSAERLKGVDSTLKIQPAELGDSAMYLCASGTGVGEQYFGPGTRLTVT.

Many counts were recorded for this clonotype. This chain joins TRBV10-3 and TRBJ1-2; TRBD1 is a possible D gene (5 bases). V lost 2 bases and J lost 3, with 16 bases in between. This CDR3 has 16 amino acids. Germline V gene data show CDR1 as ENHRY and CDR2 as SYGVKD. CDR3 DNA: TGTGCCATCAGTGAGAGACAGAGGTCAGAAGACTATGGCTACACCTTC. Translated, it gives CAISERQRSEDYGYTF.

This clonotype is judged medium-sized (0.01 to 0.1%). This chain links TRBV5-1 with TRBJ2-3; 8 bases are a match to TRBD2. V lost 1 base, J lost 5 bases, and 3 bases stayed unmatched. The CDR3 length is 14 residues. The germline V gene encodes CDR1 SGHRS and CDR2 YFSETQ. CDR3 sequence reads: CASSLNGGEDTQYF. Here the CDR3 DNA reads TGCGCCAGCAGCTTGAACGGGGGGGAAGATACGCAGTATTTT.

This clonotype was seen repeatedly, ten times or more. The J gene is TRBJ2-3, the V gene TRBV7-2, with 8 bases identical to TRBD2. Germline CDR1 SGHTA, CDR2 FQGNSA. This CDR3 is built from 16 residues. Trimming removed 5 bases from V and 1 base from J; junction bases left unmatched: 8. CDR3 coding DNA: TGTGCCAGCAGCCCTCGGGGGGGCGGCGGCACAGATACGCAGTATTTT. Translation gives CASSPRGGGGTDTQYF.

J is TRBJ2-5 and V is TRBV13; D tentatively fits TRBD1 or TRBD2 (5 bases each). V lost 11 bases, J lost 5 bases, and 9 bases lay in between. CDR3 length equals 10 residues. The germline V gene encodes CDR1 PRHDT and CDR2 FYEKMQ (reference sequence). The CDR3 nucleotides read TGTGCCCCCGGGGCCGAGACCCAGTACTTC. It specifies CAPGAETQYF.

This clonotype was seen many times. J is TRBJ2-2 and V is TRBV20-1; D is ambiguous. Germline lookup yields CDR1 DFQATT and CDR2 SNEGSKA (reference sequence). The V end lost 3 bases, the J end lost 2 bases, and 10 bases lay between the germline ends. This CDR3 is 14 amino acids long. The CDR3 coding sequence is TGCAGTGCTAGGTCAGCGTCTAACACCGGGGAGCTGTTTTTT. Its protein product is CSARSASNTGELFF.

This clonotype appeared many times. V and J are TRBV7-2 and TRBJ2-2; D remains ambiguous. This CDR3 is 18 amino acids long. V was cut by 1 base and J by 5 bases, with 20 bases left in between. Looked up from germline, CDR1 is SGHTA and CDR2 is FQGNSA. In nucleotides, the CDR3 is TGTGCCAGCAGCTTAGGGGTGGACGGACCTATTTTAACCGGGGAGCTGTTTTTT. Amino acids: CASSLGVDGPILTGELFF. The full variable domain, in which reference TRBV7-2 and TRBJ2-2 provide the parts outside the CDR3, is GAGVSQSPSNKVTEKGKDVELRCDPISGHTALYWYRQSLGQGLEFLIYFQGNSAPDKSGLPSDRFSAERTGGSVSTLTIQRTQQEDSAVYLCASSLGVDGPILTGELFFGEGSRLTVL.

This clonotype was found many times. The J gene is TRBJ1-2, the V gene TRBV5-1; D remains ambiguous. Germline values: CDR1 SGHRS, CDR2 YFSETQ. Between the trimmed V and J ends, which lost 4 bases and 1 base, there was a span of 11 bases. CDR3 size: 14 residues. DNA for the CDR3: TGCGCCAGCAGCGGCGGACTGGGTAACTATGGCTACACCTTC. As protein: CASSGGLGNYGYTF. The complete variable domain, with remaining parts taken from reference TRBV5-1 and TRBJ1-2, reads KAGVTQTPRYLIKTRGQQVTLSCSPISGHRSVSWYQQTPGQGLQFLFEYFSETQRNKGNFPGRFSGRQFSNSRSEMNVSTLELGDSALYLCASSGGLGNYGYTFGSGTRLTVV.

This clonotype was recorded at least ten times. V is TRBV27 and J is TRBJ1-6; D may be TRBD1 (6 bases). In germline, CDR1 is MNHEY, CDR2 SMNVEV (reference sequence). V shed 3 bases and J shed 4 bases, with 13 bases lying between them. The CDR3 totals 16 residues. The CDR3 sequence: CASSFFRGFYNSPLHF. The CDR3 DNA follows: TGTGCCAGCAGTTTTTTCAGGGGTTTTTATAATTCACCCCTCCACTTT.

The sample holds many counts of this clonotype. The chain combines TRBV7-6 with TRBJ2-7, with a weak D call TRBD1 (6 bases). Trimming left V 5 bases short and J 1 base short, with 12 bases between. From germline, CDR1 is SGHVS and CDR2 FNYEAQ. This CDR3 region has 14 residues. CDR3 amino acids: CASSMGTGSYEQYF. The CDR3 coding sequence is TGTGCCAGCAGCATGGGAACAGGGTCCTACGAGCAGTACTTC.

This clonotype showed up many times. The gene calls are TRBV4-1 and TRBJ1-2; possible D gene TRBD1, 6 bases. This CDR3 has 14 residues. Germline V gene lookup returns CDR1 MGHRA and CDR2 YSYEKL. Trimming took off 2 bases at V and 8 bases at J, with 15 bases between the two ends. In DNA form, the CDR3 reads TGCGCCAGCAGCCAACCTACAGGGCTGCAAGGCTACACCTTC. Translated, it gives CASSQPTGLQGYTF.

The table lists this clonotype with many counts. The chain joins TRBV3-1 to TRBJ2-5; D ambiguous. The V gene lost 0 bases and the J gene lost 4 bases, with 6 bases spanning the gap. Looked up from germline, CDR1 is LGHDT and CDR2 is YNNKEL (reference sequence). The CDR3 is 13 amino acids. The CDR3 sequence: CASSQDPGETQYF. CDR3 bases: TGTGCCAGCAGCCAAGATCCGGGAGAGACCCAGTACTTC.

CDR3 DNA sequence: TGCGCCAGCAGCTACCCGGACACCTCTAGCACAGATACGCAGTATTTT. This sequence encodes CASSYPDTSSTDTQYF. The chain uses TRBV5-1 and TRBJ2-3; tentative D call: TRBD1 (5 bases). CDR1 is SGHRS and CDR2 is YFSETQ in the germline V gene. Between the trimmed V and J ends, which lost 3 bases and 0 bases, there was a span of 14 bases. This CDR3 contains 16 residues.

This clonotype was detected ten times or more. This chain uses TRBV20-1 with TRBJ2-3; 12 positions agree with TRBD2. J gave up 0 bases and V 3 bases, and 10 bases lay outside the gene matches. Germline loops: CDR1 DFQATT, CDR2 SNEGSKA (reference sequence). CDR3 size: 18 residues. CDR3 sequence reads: CSARTSGSAWTSTDTQYF. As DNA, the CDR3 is TGCAGTGCTAGGACTAGCGGGAGCGCCTGGACTAGCACAGATACGCAGTATTTT.

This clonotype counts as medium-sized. DNA for the CDR3: TGTGCCATCACCGGGACCGCGAGCTCCTACAATGAGCAGTTCTTC. Encoded protein: CAITGTASSYNEQFF. The chain couples TRBV10-3 to TRBJ2-1; D tentatively fits TRBD1 or TRBD2 (5 bases each). Germline CDR1 reads ENHRY; CDR2 reads SYGVKD. The CDR3 length is 15 residues. V was cut by 7 bases and J by 0 bases, with 13 bases left in between.